This T cell receptor (beta chain) was captured by sequencing in a study of cytomegalovirus exposure and HLA in healthy donors. For the study at large: Among about 179 million T cells, an earlier analysis found roughly 100 million unique TCR beta sequences. General study points: Rarity held for most TCR sequences, but there were some public TCRs that occurred in many donors. TCR beta V- and J-gene trimming, according to a later analysis, was linked to a missense DCLRE1C variant.

With V trimmed by 5 bases and J by 3 bases, 6 bases remained unmatched. The CDR3 covers 14 residues. CDR1 and CDR2 (germline): SGHVS, FNYEAQ. This clone was observed once. Its target is unknown. PCR was performed using 60 Vbeta and 13 Jbeta primers. Generated by immunoSEQ multiplex PCR, the TCRdb table keeps only in-frame clones and is missing some. The sample carries 150,000 to 200,000 clones, about three quarters recorded once. The gene calls are TRBV7-6 and TRBJ2-7, with 8 bases identical to TRBD1. The sequence was obtained from a woman in her 30s in good health and CMV-seronegative. Sequencing was done on a sample of PBMCs. The CDR3 is CASSLRQGNYEQYF. In nucleotides, the CDR3 is TGTGCCAGCAGCCTCCGACAGGGGAACTACGAGCAGTACTTC.